The present entry profiles one TCR beta chain with its context. The antigen is not known. This record belongs to a study of T cell responses to AZD1222 COVID-19 vaccine. Whole-study results and caveats: The sample set comprised mostly white British donors with more females, and clonal diversity was possibly underestimated.

Germline values: CDR1 SGHDT, CDR2 YYEEEE. This CDR3 comprises 18 residues. V was clipped by 2 bases and J by 7 bases; unmatched bases: 20. Generated by immunoSEQ multiplex PCR, the TCRdb table keeps only in-frame clones and is missing some. Among some 86,000 clones listed, around 73% were seen once. This sample comprised peripheral blood, obtained on day 0 of AZD1222 vaccination. This receptor was taken from an adult in good health. The chain has TRBV5-6 and TRBJ2-7; TRBD1 agrees at 8 bases. CDR3 DNA sequence: TGTGCCAGCAGCTTCCAGACCGGGACAGGAGGTCGTAGAGGGGAGCAGTACTTC. This codes for CASSFQTGTGGRRGEQYF.